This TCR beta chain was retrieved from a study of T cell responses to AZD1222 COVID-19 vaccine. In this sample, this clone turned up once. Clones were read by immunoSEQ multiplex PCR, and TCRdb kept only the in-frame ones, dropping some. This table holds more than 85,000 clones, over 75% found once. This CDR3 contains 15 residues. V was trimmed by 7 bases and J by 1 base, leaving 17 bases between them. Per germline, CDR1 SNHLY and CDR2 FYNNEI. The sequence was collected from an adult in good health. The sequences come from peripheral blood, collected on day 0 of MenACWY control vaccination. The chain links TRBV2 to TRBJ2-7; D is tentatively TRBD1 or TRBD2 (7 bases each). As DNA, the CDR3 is TGTGCCAGCAAAACCGGGCAGGGGGGGTCCTACGAGCAGTACTTC. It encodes CASKTGQGGSYEQYF. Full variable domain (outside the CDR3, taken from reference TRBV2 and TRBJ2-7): EPEVTQTPSHQVTQMGQEVILRCVPISNHLYFYWYRQILGQKVEFLVSFYNNEISEKSEIFDDQFSVERPDGSNFTLKIRSTKLEDSAMYFCASKTGQGGSYEQYFGPGTRLTVT.